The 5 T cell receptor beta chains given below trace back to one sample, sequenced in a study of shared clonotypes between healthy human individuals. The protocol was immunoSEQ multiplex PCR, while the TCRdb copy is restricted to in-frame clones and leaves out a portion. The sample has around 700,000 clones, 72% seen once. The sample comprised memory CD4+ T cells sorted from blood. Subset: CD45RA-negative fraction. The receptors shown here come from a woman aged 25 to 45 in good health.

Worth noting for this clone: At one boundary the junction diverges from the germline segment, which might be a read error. The DNA for the CDR3 is TGTGCCAGCAGCGTCTCTAGCGGGAGCTCCAACGAGCAGTACTTC. Its translation: CASSVSSGSSNEQYF. The chain joins TRBV7-8 to TRBJ2-7; 10 bases align to TRBD2. CDR3 length: 15 amino acids. The V gene's germline CDR1 is SGHVS and CDR2 FQNEAQ.

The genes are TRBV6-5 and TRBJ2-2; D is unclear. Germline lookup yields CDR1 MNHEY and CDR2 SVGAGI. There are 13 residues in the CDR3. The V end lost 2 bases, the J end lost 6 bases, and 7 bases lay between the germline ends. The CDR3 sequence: CASSYLHAGELFF. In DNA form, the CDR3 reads TGTGCCAGCAGTTACCTCCACGCCGGGGAGCTGTTTTTT.

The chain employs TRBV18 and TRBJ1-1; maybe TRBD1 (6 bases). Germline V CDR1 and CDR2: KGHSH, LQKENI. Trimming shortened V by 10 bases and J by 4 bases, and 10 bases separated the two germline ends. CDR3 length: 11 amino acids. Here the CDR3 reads CATTGSTEAFF. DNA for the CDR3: TGTGCCACCACAGGGAGCACTGAAGCTTTCTTT.

CDR3 DNA sequence: TGTGCCAGTAGTATAGCGACGGCAGGGAGGAGGGAGACCCAGTACTTC. Translating gives CASSIATAGRRETQYF. The chain employs TRBV19 and TRBJ2-5; D may be TRBD2 (6 bases). V was clipped by 1 base and J by 5 bases, with 17 bases between them. Germline V gene sequence: CDR1 LNHDA, CDR2 SQIVND (reference sequence). The CDR3 runs to 16 residues.

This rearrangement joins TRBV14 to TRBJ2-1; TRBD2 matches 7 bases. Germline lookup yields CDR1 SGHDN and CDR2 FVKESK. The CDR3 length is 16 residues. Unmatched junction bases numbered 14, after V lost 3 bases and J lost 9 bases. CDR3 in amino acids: CASSHSRGEGSGEQFF. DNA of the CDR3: TGTGCCAGCAGCCATAGTCGGGGGGAGGGATCCGGTGAGCAGTTCTTC.